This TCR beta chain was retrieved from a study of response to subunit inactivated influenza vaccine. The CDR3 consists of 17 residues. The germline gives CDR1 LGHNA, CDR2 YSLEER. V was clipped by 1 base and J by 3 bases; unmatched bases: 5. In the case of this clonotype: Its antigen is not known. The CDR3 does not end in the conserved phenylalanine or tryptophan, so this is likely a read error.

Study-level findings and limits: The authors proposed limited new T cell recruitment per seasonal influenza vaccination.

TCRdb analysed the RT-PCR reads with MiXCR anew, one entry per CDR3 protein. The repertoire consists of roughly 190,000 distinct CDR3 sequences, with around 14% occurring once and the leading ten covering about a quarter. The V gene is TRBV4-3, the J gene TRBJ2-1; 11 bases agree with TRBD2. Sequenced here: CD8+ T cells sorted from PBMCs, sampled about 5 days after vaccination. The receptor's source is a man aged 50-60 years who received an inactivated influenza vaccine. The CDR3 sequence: CASSQGVGLAGYNEQFL. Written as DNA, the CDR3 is TGCGCCAGCAGCCAAGGGGTAGGACTAGCGGGCTACAATGAGCAGTTCTTA.